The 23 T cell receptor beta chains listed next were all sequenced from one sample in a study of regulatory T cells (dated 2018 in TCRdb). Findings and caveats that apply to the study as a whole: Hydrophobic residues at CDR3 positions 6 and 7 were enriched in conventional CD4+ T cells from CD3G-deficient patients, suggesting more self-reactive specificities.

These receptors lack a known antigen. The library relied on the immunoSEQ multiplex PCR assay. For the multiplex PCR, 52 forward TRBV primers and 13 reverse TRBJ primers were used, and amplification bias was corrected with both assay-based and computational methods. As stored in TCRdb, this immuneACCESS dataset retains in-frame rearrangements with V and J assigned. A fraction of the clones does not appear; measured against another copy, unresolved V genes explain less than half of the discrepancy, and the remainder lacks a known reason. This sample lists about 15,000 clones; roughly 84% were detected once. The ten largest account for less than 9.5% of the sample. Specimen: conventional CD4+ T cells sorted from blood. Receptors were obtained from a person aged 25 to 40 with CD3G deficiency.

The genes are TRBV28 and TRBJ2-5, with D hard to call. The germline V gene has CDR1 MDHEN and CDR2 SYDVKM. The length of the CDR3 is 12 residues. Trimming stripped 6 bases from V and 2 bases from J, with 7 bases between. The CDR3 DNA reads TGTGCCAGCAGCCTTACACAAGAGACCCAGTACTTC. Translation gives CASSLTQETQYF.

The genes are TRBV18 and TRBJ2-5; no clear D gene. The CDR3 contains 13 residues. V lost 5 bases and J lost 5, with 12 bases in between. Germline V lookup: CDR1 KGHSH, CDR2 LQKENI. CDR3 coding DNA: TGTGCCAGCTCATCGCGCCTTACGGAGACCCAGTACTTC. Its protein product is CASSSRLTETQYF.

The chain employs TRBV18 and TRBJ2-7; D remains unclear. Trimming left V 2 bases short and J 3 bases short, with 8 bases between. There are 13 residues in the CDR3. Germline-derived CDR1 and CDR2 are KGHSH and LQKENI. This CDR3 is CASSPSHGYEQYF. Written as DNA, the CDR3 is TGTGCCAGCTCACCATCCCACGGCTACGAGCAGTACTTC.

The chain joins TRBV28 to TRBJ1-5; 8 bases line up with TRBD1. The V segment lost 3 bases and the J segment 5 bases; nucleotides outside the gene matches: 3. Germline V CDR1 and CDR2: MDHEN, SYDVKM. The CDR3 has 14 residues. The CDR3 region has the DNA TGTGCCAGCAGTTTGGCAGGGGGCTATCAGCCCCAGCATTTT. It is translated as CASSLAGGYQPQHF. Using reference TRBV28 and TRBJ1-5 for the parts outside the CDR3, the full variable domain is DVKVTQSSRYLVKRTGEKVFLECVQDMDHENMFWYRQDPGLGLRLIYFSYDVKMKEKGDIPEGYSVSREKKERFSLILESASTNQTSMYLCASSLAGGYQPQHFGDGTRLSIL.

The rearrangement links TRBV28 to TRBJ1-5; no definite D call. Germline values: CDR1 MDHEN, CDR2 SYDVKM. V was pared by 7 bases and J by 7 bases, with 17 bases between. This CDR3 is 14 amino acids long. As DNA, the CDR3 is TGTGCCAGCATGGTAGTCTCGGGCCGCCAGCCCCAGCATTTT. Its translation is CASMVVSGRQPQHF. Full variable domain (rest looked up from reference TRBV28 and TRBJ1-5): DVKVTQSSRYLVKRTGEKVFLECVQDMDHENMFWYRQDPGLGLRLIYFSYDVKMKEKGDIPEGYSVSREKKERFSLILESASTNQTSMYLCASMVVSGRQPQHFGDGTRLSIL.

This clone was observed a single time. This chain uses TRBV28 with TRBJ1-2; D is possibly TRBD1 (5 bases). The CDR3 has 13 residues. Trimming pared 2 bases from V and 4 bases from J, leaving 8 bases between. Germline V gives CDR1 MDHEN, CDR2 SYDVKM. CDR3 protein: CASSLTGPYGYTF. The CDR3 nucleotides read TGTGCCAGCAGTTTAACAGGTCCCTATGGCTACACCTTC.

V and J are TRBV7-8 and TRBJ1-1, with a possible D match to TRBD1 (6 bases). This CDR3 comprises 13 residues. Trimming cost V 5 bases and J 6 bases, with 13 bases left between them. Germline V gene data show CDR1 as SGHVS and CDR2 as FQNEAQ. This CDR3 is CASSPRGRPEAFF. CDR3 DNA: TGTGCCAGCAGCCCCAGGGGTAGGCCTGAAGCTTTCTTT.

CDR3 nucleotide sequence: TGTGCCAGCAGTCCTGCGGGCGGACTGATCAACGTCCTGACTTTC. Protein: CASSPAGGLINVLTF. The genes are TRBV28 and TRBJ2-6; weak D call: TRBD2 (5 bases). The CDR3 runs to 15 residues. CDR1 is MDHEN, CDR2 SYDVKM, per germline. V was pared by 5 bases and J by 9 bases, with 17 bases between. Drawing the rest from reference TRBV28 and TRBJ2-6, the complete variable domain is DVKVTQSSRYLVKRTGEKVFLECVQDMDHENMFWYRQDPGLGLRLIYFSYDVKMKEKGDIPEGYSVSREKKERFSLILESASTNQTSMYLCASSPAGGLINVLTFGAGSRLTVL.

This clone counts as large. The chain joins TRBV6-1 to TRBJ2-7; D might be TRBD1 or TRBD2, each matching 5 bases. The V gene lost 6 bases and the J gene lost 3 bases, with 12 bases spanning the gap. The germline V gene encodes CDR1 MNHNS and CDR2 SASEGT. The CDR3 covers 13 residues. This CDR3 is CASRRDGLYEQYF. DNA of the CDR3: TGTGCCAGCAGGAGGGACGGCCTCTACGAGCAGTACTTC.

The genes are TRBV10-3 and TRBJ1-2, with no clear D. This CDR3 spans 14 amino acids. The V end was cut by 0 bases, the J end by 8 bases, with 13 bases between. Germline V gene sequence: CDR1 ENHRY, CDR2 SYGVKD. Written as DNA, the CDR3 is TGTGCCATCAGTGAGTCGAGAAGGGCGGACGGCTACACCTTC. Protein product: CAISESRRADGYTF.

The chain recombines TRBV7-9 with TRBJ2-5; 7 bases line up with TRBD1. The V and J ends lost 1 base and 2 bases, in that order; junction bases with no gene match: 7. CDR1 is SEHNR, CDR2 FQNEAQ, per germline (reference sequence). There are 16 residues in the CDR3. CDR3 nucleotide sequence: TGTGCCAGCAGCTTAGGAAGACAGGGCACACAAGAGACCCAGTACTTC. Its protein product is CASSLGRQGTQETQYF.

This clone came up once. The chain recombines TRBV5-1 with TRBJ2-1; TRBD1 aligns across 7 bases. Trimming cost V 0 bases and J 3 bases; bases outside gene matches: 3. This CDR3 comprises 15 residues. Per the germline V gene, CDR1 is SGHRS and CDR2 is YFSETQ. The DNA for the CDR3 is TGCGCCAGCAGCTTGGAGGGACAGTACTACAATGAGCAGTTCTTC. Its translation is CASSLEGQYYNEQFF.

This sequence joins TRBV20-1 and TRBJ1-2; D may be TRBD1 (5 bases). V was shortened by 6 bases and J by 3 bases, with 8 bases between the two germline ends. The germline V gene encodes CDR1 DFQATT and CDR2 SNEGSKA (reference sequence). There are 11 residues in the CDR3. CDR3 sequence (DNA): TGCAGTGCCCGGGGCTACTATGGCTACACCTTC. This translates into CSARGYYGYTF.

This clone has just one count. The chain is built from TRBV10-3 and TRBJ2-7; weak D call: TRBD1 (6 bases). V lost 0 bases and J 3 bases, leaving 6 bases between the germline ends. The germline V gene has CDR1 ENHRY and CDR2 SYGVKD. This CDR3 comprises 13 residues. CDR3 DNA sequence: TGTGCCATCAGTGAGTCGACAGGCTACGAGCAGTACTTC. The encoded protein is CAISESTGYEQYF.

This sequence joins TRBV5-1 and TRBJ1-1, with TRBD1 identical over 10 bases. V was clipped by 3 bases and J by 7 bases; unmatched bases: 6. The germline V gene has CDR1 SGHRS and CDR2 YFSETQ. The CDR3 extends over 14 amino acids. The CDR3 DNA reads TGCGCCAGCAGCTCGACAGGGGGCAGAGTTGAAGCTTTCTTT. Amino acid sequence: CASSSTGGRVEAFF.

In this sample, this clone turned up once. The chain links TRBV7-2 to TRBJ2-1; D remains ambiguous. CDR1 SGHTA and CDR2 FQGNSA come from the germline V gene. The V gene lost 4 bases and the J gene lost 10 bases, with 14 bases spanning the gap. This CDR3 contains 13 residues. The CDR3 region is CASSSRVSPEQFF. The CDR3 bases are TGTGCCAGCAGCTCTCGGGTTAGCCCCGAGCAGTTCTTC.

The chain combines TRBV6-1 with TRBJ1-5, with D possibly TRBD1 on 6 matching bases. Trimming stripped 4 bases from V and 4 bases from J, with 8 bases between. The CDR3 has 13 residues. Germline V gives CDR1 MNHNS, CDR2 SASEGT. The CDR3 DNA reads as TGTGCCAGCAGTGGACAGGAGAATCAGCCCCAGCATTTT. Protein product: CASSGQENQPQHF.

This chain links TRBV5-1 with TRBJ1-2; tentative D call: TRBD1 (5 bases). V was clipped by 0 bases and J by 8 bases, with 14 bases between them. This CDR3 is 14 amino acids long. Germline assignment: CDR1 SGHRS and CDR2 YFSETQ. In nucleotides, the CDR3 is TGCGCCAGCAGCTTGGGTCAGGGCCGGGGGGGCTACACCTTC. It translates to CASSLGQGRGGYTF.

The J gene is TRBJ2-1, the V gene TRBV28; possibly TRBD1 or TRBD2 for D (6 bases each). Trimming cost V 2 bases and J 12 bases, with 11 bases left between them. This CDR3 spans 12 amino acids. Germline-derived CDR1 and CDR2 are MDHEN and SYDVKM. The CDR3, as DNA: TGTGCCAGCAGTTTAAGCAGGGGAGGGCAGTTCTTC. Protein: CASSLSRGGQFF.

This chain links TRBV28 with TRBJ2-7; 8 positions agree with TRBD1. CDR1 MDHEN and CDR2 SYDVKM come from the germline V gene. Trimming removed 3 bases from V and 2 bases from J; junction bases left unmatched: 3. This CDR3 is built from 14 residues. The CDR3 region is CASSLQDRAYEQYF. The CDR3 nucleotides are TGTGCCAGCAGTTTGCAGGACAGGGCCTACGAGCAGTACTTC.

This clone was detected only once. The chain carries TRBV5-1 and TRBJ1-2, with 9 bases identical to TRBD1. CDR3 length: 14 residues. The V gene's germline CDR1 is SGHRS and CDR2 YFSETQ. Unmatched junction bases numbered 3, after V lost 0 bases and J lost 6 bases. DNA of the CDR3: TGCGCCAGCAGCTTGGGGGACAGGGTCCATGGCTACACCTTC. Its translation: CASSLGDRVHGYTF.

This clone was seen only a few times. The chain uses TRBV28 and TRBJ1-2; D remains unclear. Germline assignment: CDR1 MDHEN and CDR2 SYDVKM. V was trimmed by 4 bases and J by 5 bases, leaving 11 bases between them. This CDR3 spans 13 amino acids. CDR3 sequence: CASSSPRVYGYTF. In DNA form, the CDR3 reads TGTGCCAGCAGTTCCCCAAGAGTTTATGGCTACACCTTC.

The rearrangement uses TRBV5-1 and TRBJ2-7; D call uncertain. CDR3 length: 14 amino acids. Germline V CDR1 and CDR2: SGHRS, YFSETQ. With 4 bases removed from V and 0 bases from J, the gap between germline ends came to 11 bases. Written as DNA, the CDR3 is TGCGCCAGCAGCCCCTGGACGGACTCCTACGAGCAGTACTTC. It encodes CASSPWTDSYEQYF.